A selection of T cell receptor beta chains follows, all from one sample in a study of vaccination effects on CD4 cells after COVID-19. No cognate antigen is known for these TCRs. Only in-frame clones appear in the TCRdb table, and some are missing; sequencing was by immunoSEQ multiplex PCR. The table lists just under 75,000 clones, 65% to 75% of them singletons. The sequenced sample was CD4+ T cells from PBMCs cultured with HCoV-NL63 spike peptides, obtained before COVID-19 vaccination. The receptors derive from a human donor who received a COVID-19 vaccine. Both conserved end residues are part of each CDR3. D genes are given only for firm matches. A clone size is listed for some rows: how often the clone was seen (once, few, many), or a class if it is expanded.

TRBJ1-6,TRBV10-2,.,.,TGCGCCAGCTCTAGGGGGACACACTCACCGAGCTCCTATAATTCACCCCTCCACTTT,CASSRGTHSPSSYNSPLHF
TRBJ2-2,TRBV7-3,.,.,TGTGCCAGCAGCTCCCTGACAGCGAACACCGGGGAGCTGTTTTTT,CASSSLTANTGELFF
TRBJ2-5,TRBV5-1,.,.,TGCGCCAGCAGCTTGGAGTCTTCGGAAGAGACCCAGTACTTC,CASSLESSEETQYF
TRBJ1-4,TRBV28,TRBD1,.,TGTGCCAGCAGTTTAATCTACGAGGACAGGGATCGTAGTGAAAAACTGTTTTTT,CASSLIYEDRDRSEKLFF
TRBJ2-3,TRBV24-1,.,once,TGTGCCACCAGTGACTCGCTGACCACAGATACGCAGTATTTT,CATSDSLTTDTQYF
TRBJ2-2,TRBV7-2,.,.,TGTGCCAGCAGCTCGGGACGAGGTAGCACCGGGGAGCTGTTTTTT,CASSSGRGSTGELFF
TRBJ2-3,TRBV7-3,TRBD1,.,TGTGCCAGCAGCCAGTGGACAGGGGGAAGCACAGATACGCAGTATTTT,CASSQWTGGSTDTQYF
TRBJ2-3,TRBV29-1,.,.,TGCAGCGTTGAAGTGGCCGTTGATACGCAGTATTTT,CSVEVAVDTQYF
TRBJ1-4,TRBV6-6,.,.,TGTGCCAGCAGTCTAGATTGGGTTGAAAAACTGTTTTTT,CASSLDWVEKLFF
TRBJ1-6,TRBV19,.,.,TGTGCCAGTAGTATAAGGGTCGGCTCACCCCTCCACTTT,CASSIRVGSPLHF
TRBJ1-2,TRBV5-1,.,.,TGCGCCAGCAGCTTGGATCACTCCGGGGCCCTTTATGGCTACACCTTC,CASSLDHSGALYGYTF
TRBJ1-3,TRBV6-6,.,.,TGTGCCAGCAGTTACCGGGGGGCAAGGGGAAACACCATATATTTT,CASSYRGARGNTIYF
TRBJ1-1,TRBV18,TRBD1,.,TGTGCCAGCTCACTCCGACAGGGCGAAGCTTTCTTT,CASSLRQGEAFF
TRBJ1-4,TRBV6-5,.,.,TGTGCCAGCAGGCCCTTCGGGGACCCTAATGAAAAACTGTTTTTT,CASRPFGDPNEKLFF
TRBJ2-2,TRBV9,.,.,TGTGCCAGCAGCGTAGTGGGGCGTAACACCGGGGAGCTGTTTTTT,CASSVVGRNTGELFF
TRBJ2-5,TRBV7-9,TRBD2,.,TGTGCCAGCAGCTTAGTTTCGGGGGGGCAAGAGACCCAGTACTTC,CASSLVSGGQETQYF
TRBJ2-2,TRBV19,.,.,TGTGCCAGTAGTGGCCGGACAGTGAACACCGGGGAGCTGTTTTTT,CASSGRTVNTGELFF
TRBJ2-2,TRBV9,TRBD1,.,TGTGCCAGCAGCTCCCGGGACAGGGATTCCACCGGGGAGCTGTTTTTT,CASSSRDRDSTGELFF
TRBJ2-5,TRBV27,.,once,TGTGCCAGCAGTTTAAGTAAAGTGAGGGCTGAGACCCAGTACTTC,CASSLSKVRAETQYF
TRBJ1-2,TRBV6-1,.,.,TGTGCCAGCAGTGAAGAACGTCCGGGAAGAGGGATTTGGGATGGCTACACCTTC,CASSEERPGRGIWDGYTF
TRBJ1-1,TRBV12-3/TRBV12-4,.,.,TGTGCCAGCAGGGGGGGGTACACTGAAGCTTTCTTT,CASRGGYTEAFF
TRBJ1-2,TRBV6-5,TRBD1,.,TGTGCCAGCAGCCCCGACAGGGGACCGTATGGCTACACCTTC,CASSPDRGPYGYTF
TRBJ1-4,TRBV5-1,TRBD1,.,TGCGCCAGCTCTCAGGGGGACTCAACTAATGAAAAACTGTTTTTT,CASSQGDSTNEKLFF
TRBJ1-6,TRBV4-3,.,few,TGCGCCAGCAGCCTAAGGGATACCAGGGGTGGTTCACCCCTCCACTTT,CASSLRDTRGGSPLHF
TRBJ1-4,TRBV18,TRBD1,.,TGTGCCAGCTCATTACTTCCCGGGACAGGGGAAGAAAAACTGTTTTTT,CASSLLPGTGEEKLFF
TRBJ1-5,TRBV19,TRBD1,.,TGTGCCAGTAGTGGACAGGGTAGGAGCAATCAGCCCCAGCATTTT,CASSGQGRSNQPQHF
TRBJ1-2,TRBV4-3,TRBD1,.,TGCGCCAGCAGCCAAACGGACAGGAGCGGTGGCTACACCTTC,CASSQTDRSGGYTF
TRBJ2-2,TRBV6-5,.,few,TGTGCCAGCACAGGGGTTGTCGGGGAGCTGTTTTTT,CASTGVVGELFF
TRBJ1-4,TRBV28,TRBD1,once,TGTGCCAGCAGCCCAGGGGGCCAAGAAAAACTGTTTTTT,CASSPGGQEKLFF
TRBJ2-1,TRBV12-3/TRBV12-4,.,once,TGTGCCAGCAGCCAAGGGGCCTACAATGAGCAGTTCTTC,CASSQGAYNEQFF
TRBJ2-5,TRBV18,.,.,TGTGCCAGCTCAGTTTCTCAGGGAGAGACCCAGTACTTC,CASSVSQGETQYF
TRBJ1-2,TRBV5-4,.,.,TGTGCCAGCAGCCTGGCGCGGGTCGGGGGTAACTATGGCTACACCTTC,CASSLARVGGNYGYTF
TRBJ2-3,TRBV7-8,.,.,TGTGCCAGCAGCCGCGGGATTATAGATACGCAGTATTTT,CASSRGIIDTQYF
TRBJ2-6,TRBV2,.,.,TGTGCCAGCAGAGGGTCTGGGGCCAACGTCCTGACTTTC,CASRGSGANVLTF
TRBJ1-2,TRBV6-6,.,.,TGTGCCAGCAGTCGCCAGGACAACTATGGCTACACCTTC,CASSRQDNYGYTF
TRBJ2-2,TRBV10-3,TRBD1,.,TGTGCCATCAGTGGAGGACCGGGACAGGAGTCGAACACCGGGGAGCTGTTTTTT,CAISGGPGQESNTGELFF
TRBJ1-3,TRBV5-5,.,.,TGTGCCAGCAGCCCCGGGACAAACAACGGAAACACCATATATTTT,CASSPGTNNGNTIYF
TRBJ1-1,TRBV5-1,.,.,TGCGCCAGCAGCTTCGAGCCTCAGAGGAACACTGAAGCTTTCTTT,CASSFEPQRNTEAFF
TRBJ2-5,TRBV19,.,.,TGTGCCAGTAGTAAGAGCCTAGAGGAGACCCAGTACTTC,CASSKSLEETQYF
TRBJ1-1,TRBV7-2,.,.,TGTGCCAGCAGCTTAGGAAGAACTGAAGCTTTCTTT,CASSLGRTEAFF
TRBJ1-1,TRBV19,TRBD1,once,TGTGCCAGTAGCCGGGACAGGGGCGACACTGAAGCTTTCTTT,CASSRDRGDTEAFF
TRBJ1-3,TRBV7-2,.,.,TGTGCCAGCAGCTTGACCGTGGGGGCCGTCGGAAACACCATATATTTT,CASSLTVGAVGNTIYF
TRBJ1-2,TRBV13,.,.,TGTGCCAGCAGCTTAGGGACGCCCGGGGGGCTCTATGGCTACACCTTC,CASSLGTPGGLYGYTF
TRBJ2-1,TRBV3-1/TRBV3-2,.,.,TGTGCCAGCAGCCATCTCCTGGGCAGGGAAAGGAATGAGCAGTTCTTC,CASSHLLGRERNEQFF
TRBJ2-5,TRBV24-1,.,.,TGTGCCACCAGTGATCCTCGGGGGAACCAAGAGACCCAGTACTTC,CATSDPRGNQETQYF
TRBJ1-4,TRBV5-1,TRBD1,few,TGCGCCAGCAGCGCAGGGACAGGGGGAAATGAAAAACTGTTTTTT,CASSAGTGGNEKLFF
TRBJ2-1,TRBV27,TRBD2,.,TGTGCCAGCGGCGAGACTAGCGGGGGTGTGTACAATGAGCAGTTCTTC,CASGETSGGVYNEQFF
TRBJ1-1,TRBV7-9,.,.,TGTGCCAGCAGCTTAATAGACAAGGCTGAAGCTTTCTTT,CASSLIDKAEAFF
TRBJ1-2,TRBV6-5,TRBD1,once,TGTGCCAGCAACCGACAGGGATATGGCTACACCTTC,CASNRQGYGYTF
TRBJ2-2,TRBV4-1,.,.,TGCGCCAGCAGCCAAAACAGGGTAGGGGCCGGGGAGCTGTTTTTT,CASSQNRVGAGELFF
TRBJ1-5,TRBV6-5,.,.,TGTGCCAGCAGCACCACAGGTAGGGATCAGCCCCAGCATTTT,CASSTTGRDQPQHF
TRBJ1-6,TRBV5-6,TRBD1,.,TGTGCCAGCAGCTTTAACAGGGGGATCTCACCCCTCCACTTT,CASSFNRGISPLHF
TRBJ1-6,TRBV4-1,TRBD1,.,TGCGCCAGCAGCCAAGTACCGACAGGGAATAATTCACCCCTCCACTTT,CASSQVPTGNNSPLHF
TRBJ2-5,TRBV7-2,TRBD1,.,TGTGCCAGCAGCTTTTGGACAGGAGAGACCCAGTACTTC,CASSFWTGETQYF
TRBJ2-1,TRBV5-1,TRBD2,.,TGCGCCAGCAGCCCCCCCGGGCTAGCGGGGGGGCTCAATGAGCAGTTCTTC,CASSPPGLAGGLNEQFF
TRBJ2-3,TRBV28,.,.,TGTGCCAGCAGCAACCTTGAGGGCACAGATACGCAGTATTTT,CASSNLEGTDTQYF
TRBJ1-5,TRBV7-9,.,.,TGTGCCAGCAGCTTCGATAGCAATCAGCCCCAGCATTTT,CASSFDSNQPQHF